This TCR beta chain derives from a study of response to subunit inactivated influenza vaccine. Study results and limitations: Seasonal influenza vaccination, on each occasion, was suggested by the authors to recruit few new T cells.

V shed 2 bases and J shed 2 bases, with 19 bases lying between them. This CDR3 comprises 17 residues. The germline V gene has CDR1 MNHEY and CDR2 SVGEGT. A single record per CDR3 protein comes from TCRdb applying MiXCR to the RT-PCR reads. The sample contains about 620,000 distinct CDR3 sequences, approximately 12% of which appear only once. This clonotype was seen many times. No antigen is known for it. The specimen was PBMCs from blood, collected on the day of vaccination. The TCR sequence derives from a man in his forties or fifties who received an inactivated influenza vaccine. The gene calls are TRBV6-2 or TRBV6-3 and TRBJ2-7; D is perhaps TRBD1 or TRBD2 (5 bases each). CDR3 sequence reads: CASSYRFGTTWAYEQYF. CDR3 DNA sequence: TGTGCCAGCAGTTACCGATTTGGGACCACATGGGCCTACGAGCAGTACTTC.